A few counts support the clone carrying this T cell receptor beta chain. The source of the sample is a study of early T cells in non-severe SARS-CoV-2 infection. In TCRdb, the 5' RACE reads were re-called with MiXCR into one record per CDR3 protein. The sample contains under 85,000 distinct CDR3 sequences, 5% of which appear only once. V lost 3 bases and J lost 13, with 14 bases in between. The V gene's germline CDR1 is SGHRS and CDR2 YFSETQ. This CDR3 has 12 amino acids. The sequencing here drew on whole blood, taken at baseline. This clonotype was sampled from an adult who was a healthcare worker with PCR-confirmed SARS-CoV-2 infection or an uninfected control (not recorded which). This rearrangement joins TRBV5-1 to TRBJ2-1; unclear D gene. The CDR3: CASSSTQMVQFF. DNA of the CDR3: TGCGCCAGCAGCTCGACCCAGATGGTTCAGTTCTTC.